These T cell receptor beta chains were read from a single sample in a study of a mutant IDH1 vaccine in newly diagnosed glioma. Sequencing was performed with immunoSEQ multiplex PCR; in TCRdb, only in-frame clones are kept and a portion is missing. The sample yields about 100,000 clones, around 80% seen once. The input for sequencing was PBMCs, taken from a glioma patient treated with radiotherapy, temozolomide or both. All receptors derive from a man aged 35-49 years with glioma. Both conserved end residues are part of each CDR3. Fields, in order: J gene, V gene, CDR3 protein.

j_call: TRBJ2-3
v_call: TRBV7-2
cdr3_aa: CASSNPTSGTDTQYF

j_call: TRBJ2-5
v_call: TRBV10-2
cdr3_aa: CASSESSETQYF

j_call: TRBJ1-1
v_call: TRBV19
cdr3_aa: CASSRGQEVNTEAFF

j_call: TRBJ2-7
v_call: TRBV5-6
cdr3_aa: CASSLGGRGEQYF

j_call: .
v_call: TRBV6-6
cdr3_aa: CASSGLGQTTYEQYF

j_call: TRBJ2-7
v_call: TRBV7-9
cdr3_aa: CASSLGQGVIYEQYF

j_call: TRBJ2-1
v_call: TRBV25-1
cdr3_aa: CASSERRDTYNEQFF

j_call: TRBJ2-2
v_call: TRBV15
cdr3_aa: CATSISGGYTGELFF

j_call: TRBJ2-3
v_call: TRBV11-3
cdr3_aa: CASSPRDREDTQYF

j_call: TRBJ2-1
v_call: TRBV7-3
cdr3_aa: CASSFRGYPYNEQFF

j_call: TRBJ2-2
v_call: TRBV5-4
cdr3_aa: CASSPLDLAGGIHGELFF

j_call: TRBJ1-2
v_call: TRBV5-1
cdr3_aa: CASSLGTTGDYGYTF

j_call: TRBJ2-1
v_call: TRBV4-3
cdr3_aa: CASSSLGGHEQFF

j_call: TRBJ2-3
v_call: TRBV9
cdr3_aa: CASSVSGKADTQYF

j_call: TRBJ2-2
v_call: TRBV5-6
cdr3_aa: CASSPGQPRNTGELFF

j_call: TRBJ2-5
v_call: TRBV6-5
cdr3_aa: CASSATSGTQETQYF

j_call: TRBJ2-2
v_call: TRBV5-4
cdr3_aa: CASSWAAGELFF

j_call: TRBJ1-5
v_call: TRBV6-1
cdr3_aa: CASSEVGGSNQPQHF

j_call: TRBJ2-7
v_call: TRBV5-6
cdr3_aa: CASSLNLVYEQYF

j_call: TRBJ2-5
v_call: TRBV7-9
cdr3_aa: CASSQGTSGQETQYF

j_call: TRBJ2-2
v_call: TRBV15
cdr3_aa: CATSTGGENTGELFF

j_call: TRBJ2-3
v_call: TRBV11-3
cdr3_aa: CASSPDSEGTDTQYF

j_call: TRBJ2-7
v_call: TRBV5-5
cdr3_aa: CASSLASGTTEQYF

j_call: TRBJ1-4
v_call: TRBV5-1
cdr3_aa: CASSLGAGDGEKLFF

j_call: TRBJ2-3
v_call: TRBV4-3
cdr3_aa: CASSLSGGGDTQYF

j_call: TRBJ1-1
v_call: TRBV20-1
cdr3_aa: CSARQSTEAFF

j_call: TRBJ2-7
v_call: TRBV9
cdr3_aa: CASSVGLSGPTYEQYF

j_call: TRBJ2-1
v_call: TRBV27
cdr3_aa: CASSVKGNEQFF

j_call: TRBJ2-7
v_call: TRBV18
cdr3_aa: CASSQDVAYEQYF

j_call: TRBJ2-2
v_call: TRBV5-1
cdr3_aa: CASSLRLAGETGELFF

j_call: TRBJ2-4
v_call: TRBV19
cdr3_aa: CASSMKGGLLPNIQYF

j_call: TRBJ2-1
v_call: TRBV28
cdr3_aa: CASSFSGQGMNEQFF

j_call: TRBJ2-2
v_call: TRBV10-3
cdr3_aa: CAVGGERRANTGELFF

j_call: TRBJ2-5
v_call: TRBV18
cdr3_aa: CASSPPTSGGYGGTQYF

j_call: TRBJ1-5
v_call: TRBV19
cdr3_aa: CASRVQARSNQPQHF